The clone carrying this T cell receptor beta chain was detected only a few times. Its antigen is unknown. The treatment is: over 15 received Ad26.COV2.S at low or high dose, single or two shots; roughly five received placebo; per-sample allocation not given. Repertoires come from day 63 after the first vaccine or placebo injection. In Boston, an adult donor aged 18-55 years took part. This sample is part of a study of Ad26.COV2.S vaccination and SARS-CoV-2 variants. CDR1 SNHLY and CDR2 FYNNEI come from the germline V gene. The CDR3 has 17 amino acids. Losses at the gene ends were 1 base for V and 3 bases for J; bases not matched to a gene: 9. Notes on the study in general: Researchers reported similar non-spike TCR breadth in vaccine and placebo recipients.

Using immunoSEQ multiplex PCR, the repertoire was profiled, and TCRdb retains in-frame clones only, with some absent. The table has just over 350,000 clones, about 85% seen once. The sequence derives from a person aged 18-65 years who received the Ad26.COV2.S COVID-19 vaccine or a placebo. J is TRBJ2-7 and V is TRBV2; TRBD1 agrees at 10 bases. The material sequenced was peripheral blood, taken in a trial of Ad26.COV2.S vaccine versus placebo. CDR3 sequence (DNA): TGTGCCAGCAGTGAAGGCTGGGGACAGGGGAATAACTACGAGCAGTACTTC. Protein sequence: CASSEGWGQGNNYEQYF.